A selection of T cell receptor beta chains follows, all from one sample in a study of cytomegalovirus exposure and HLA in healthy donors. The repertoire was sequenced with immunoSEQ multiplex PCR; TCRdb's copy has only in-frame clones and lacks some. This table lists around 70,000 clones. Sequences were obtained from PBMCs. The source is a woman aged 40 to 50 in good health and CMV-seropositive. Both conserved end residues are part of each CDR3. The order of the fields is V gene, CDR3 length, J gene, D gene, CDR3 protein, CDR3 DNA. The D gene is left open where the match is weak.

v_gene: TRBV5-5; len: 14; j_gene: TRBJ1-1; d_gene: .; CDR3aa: CASSWGAGNTEAFF; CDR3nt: TGTGCCAGCAGCTGGGGAGCAGGGAACACTGAAGCTTTCTTT
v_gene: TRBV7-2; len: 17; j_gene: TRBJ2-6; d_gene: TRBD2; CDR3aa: CASSLNLAGPGANVLTF; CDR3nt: TGTGCCAGCAGCTTAAACCTAGCGGGCCCCGGGGCCAACGTCCTGACTTTC
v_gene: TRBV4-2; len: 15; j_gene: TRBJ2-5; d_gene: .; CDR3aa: CASSQAGVPQETQYF; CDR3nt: TGTGCCAGCAGCCAAGCGGGAGTACCCCAAGAGACCCAGTACTTC
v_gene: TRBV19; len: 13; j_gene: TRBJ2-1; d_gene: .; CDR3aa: CASSPTGDNEQFF; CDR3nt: TGTGCCAGTAGTCCGACAGGAGACAATGAGCAGTTCTTC
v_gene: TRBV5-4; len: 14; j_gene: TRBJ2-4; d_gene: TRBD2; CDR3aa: CASSASSGRDIQYF; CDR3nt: TGTGCCAGCAGCGCCTCTAGCGGGAGGGACATTCAGTACTTC
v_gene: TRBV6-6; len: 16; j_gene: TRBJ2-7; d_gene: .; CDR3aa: CASTTGGGRGSYEQYF; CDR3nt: TGTGCCAGCACCACAGGGGGGGGCCGGGGCTCCTACGAGCAGTACTTC
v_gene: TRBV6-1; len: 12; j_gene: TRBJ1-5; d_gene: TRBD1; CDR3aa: CASDRGNQPQHF; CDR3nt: TGTGCCAGCGACAGGGGCAATCAGCCCCAGCATTTT
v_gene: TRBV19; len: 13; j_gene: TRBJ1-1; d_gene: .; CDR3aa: CASIKGEGTEAFF; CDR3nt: TGTGCCAGTATAAAAGGGGAGGGAACTGAAGCTTTCTTT
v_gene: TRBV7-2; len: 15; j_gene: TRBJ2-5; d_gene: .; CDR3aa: CASSLLGGAGETQYF; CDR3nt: TGTGCCAGCAGCTTACTAGGGGGCGCGGGGGAGACCCAGTACTTC
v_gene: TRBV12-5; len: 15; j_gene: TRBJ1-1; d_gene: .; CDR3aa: CASGLVQGLGTEAFF; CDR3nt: TGTGCTAGTGGTTTGGTACAGGGTTTGGGCACTGAAGCTTTCTTT
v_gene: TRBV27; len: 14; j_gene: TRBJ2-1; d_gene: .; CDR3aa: CASSAGGGGNEQFF; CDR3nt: TGTGCCAGCAGTGCTGGGGGAGGGGGCAATGAGCAGTTCTTC
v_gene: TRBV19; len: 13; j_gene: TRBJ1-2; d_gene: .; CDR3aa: CASSISSVYGYTF; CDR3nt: TGTGCCAGTAGTATAAGTAGTGTTTATGGCTACACCTTC
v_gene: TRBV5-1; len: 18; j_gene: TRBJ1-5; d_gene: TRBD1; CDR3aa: CASSLDRQGDLSNQPQHF; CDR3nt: TGCGCCAGCAGCTTGGATAGACAGGGGGATCTGAGCAATCAGCCCCAGCATTTT
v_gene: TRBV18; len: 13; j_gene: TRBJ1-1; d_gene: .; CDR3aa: CASSPRVDTEAFF; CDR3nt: TGTGCCAGCTCCCCCCGGGTAGACACTGAAGCTTTCTTT
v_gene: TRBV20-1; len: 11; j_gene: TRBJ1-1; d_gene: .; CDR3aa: CSAKVGEVAFF; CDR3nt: TGCAGTGCAAAAGTCGGGGAGGTAGCTTTCTTT
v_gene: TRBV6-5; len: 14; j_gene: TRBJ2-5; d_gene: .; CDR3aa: CASSNRVGWETQYF; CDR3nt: TGTGCCAGCAGTAACAGGGTAGGGTGGGAGACCCAGTACTTC
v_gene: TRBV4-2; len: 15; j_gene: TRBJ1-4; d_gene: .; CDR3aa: CASSQGGTDNEKLFF; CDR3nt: TGTGCCAGCAGCCAAGGAGGGACTGATAATGAAAAACTGTTTTTT
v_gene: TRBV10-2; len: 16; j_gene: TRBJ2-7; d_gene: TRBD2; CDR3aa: CASTKAGTSGIYEQYF; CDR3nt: TGCGCCAGCACCAAGGCCGGGACTAGCGGGATCTACGAGCAGTACTTC
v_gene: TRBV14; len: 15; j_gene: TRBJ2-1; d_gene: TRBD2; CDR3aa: CASSGRGGKYNEQFF; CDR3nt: TGTGCCAGCAGCGGCCGGGGGGGAAAATACAATGAGCAGTTCTTC
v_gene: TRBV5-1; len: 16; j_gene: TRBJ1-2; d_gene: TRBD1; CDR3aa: CASSTRPGQKNYGYTF; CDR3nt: TGCGCCAGCAGCACCCGACCGGGACAGAAAAACTATGGCTACACCTTC
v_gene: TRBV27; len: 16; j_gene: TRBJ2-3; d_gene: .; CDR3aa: CASSARDSLHTDTQYF; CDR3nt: TGTGCCAGCAGCGCCCGGGACTCCCTCCACACAGATACGCAGTATTTT
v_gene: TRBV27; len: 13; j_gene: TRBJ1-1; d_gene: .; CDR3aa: CASSLSRSTEAFF; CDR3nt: TGTGCCAGCAGTTTATCCCGCAGTACTGAAGCTTTCTTT
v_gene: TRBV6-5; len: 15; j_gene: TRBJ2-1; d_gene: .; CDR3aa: CASTKWGGAANEQFF; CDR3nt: TGTGCCAGCACTAAGTGGGGGGGCGCTGCCAATGAGCAGTTCTTC
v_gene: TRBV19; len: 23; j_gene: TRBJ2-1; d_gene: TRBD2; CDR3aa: CASSIESVFGGLAGKSSYNEQFF; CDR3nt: TGTGCCAGTAGTATTGAGTCCGTCTTTGGAGGACTAGCGGGAAAAAGCTCCTACAATGAGCAGTTCTTC
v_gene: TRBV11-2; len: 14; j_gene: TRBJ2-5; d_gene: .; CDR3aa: CASSFLAGQETQYF; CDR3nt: TGTGCCAGCAGCTTTTTGGCGGGCCAAGAGACCCAGTACTTC
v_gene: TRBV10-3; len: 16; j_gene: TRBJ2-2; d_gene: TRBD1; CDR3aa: CAIRTLDRGNTGELFF; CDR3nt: TGTGCCATCAGAACACTGGACAGGGGCAACACCGGGGAGCTGTTTTTT
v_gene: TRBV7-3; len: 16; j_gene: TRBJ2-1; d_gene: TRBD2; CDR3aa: CASSLTLLAGHNEQFF; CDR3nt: TGTGCCAGCAGCTTAACCCTTCTAGCGGGTCACAATGAGCAGTTCTTC
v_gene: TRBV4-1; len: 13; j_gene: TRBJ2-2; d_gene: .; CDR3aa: CASSLLGGGELFF; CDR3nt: TGCGCCAGCAGCCTACTGGGAGGAGGGGAGCTGTTTTTT
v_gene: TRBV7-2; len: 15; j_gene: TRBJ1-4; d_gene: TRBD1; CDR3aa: CASSLGRGSGEKLFF; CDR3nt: TGTGCCAGCAGCTTAGGCAGGGGGAGCGGTGAAAAACTGTTTTTT
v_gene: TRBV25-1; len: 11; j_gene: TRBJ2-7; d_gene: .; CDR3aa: CASRREYEQYF; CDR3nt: TGTGCCAGCAGACGGGAGTACGAGCAGTACTTC
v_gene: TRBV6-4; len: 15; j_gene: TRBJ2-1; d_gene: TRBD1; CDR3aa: CASSDSLSGGNEQFF; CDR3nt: TGTGCCAGCAGTGACTCTTTGTCAGGGGGCAATGAGCAGTTCTTC
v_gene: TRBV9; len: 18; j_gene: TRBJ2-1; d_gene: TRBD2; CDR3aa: CASSVSSGRFWLNNEQFF; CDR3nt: TGTGCCAGCAGCGTATCTAGCGGGAGGTTCTGGTTAAACAATGAGCAGTTCTTC
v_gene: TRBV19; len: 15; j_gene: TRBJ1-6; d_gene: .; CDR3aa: CASSLQGRDNSPLHF; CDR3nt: TGTGCCAGCTCCCTCCAGGGTCGAGATAATTCACCCCTCCACTTT
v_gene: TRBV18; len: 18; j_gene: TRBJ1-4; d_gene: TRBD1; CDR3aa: CASSPSRRDRGGGEKLFF; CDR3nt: TGTGCCAGCTCACCGTCAAGACGCGACAGGGGCGGAGGTGAAAAACTGTTTTTT
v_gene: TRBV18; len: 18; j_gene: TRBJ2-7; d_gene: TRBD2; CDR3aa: CASSPPAQLAGGSYEQYF; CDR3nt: TGTGCCAGCTCACCGCCCGCTCAACTAGCGGGAGGCTCCTACGAGCAGTACTTC
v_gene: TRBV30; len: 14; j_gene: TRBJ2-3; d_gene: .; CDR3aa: CAWTLGGGTDTQYF; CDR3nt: TGTGCCTGGACCCTAGGGGGGGGCACAGATACGCAGTATTTT
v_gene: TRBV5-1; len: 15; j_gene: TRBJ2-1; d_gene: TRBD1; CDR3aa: CASSRGQGTYNEQFF; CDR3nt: TGCGCCAGCAGCAGGGGACAGGGCACCTACAATGAGCAGTTCTTC
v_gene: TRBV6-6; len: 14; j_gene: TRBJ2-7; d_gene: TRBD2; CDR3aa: CASRQREVSYEQYF; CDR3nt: TGTGCCAGCAGACAGCGGGAGGTCTCCTACGAGCAGTACTTC
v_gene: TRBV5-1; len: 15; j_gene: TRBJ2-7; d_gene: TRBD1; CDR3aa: CASSPQGASSYEQYF; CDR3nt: TGCGCCAGCAGTCCACAGGGGGCGAGCTCCTACGAGCAGTACTTC
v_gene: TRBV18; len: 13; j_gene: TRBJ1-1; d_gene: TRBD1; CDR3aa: CASSKDRDTEAFF; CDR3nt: TGTGCCAGCTCCAAGGACAGGGACACTGAAGCTTTCTTT
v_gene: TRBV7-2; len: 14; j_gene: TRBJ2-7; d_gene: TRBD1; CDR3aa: CASRFRQGAYEQYF; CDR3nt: TGTGCCAGCAGATTTAGACAGGGGGCCTACGAGCAGTACTTC
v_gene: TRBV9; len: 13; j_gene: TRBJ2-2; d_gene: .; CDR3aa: CASSVGVTGELFF; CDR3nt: TGTGCCAGCAGCGTCGGGGTTACCGGGGAGCTGTTTTTT
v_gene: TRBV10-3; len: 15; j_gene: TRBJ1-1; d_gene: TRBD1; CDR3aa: CAISWRTGPGTEAFF; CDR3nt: TGTGCCATCAGTTGGCGGACAGGGCCGGGCACTGAAGCTTTCTTT
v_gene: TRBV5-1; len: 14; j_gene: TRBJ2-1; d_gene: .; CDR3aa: CASSLRTEPMEQFF; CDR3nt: TGCGCCAGCAGCCTGAGGACAGAGCCCATGGAGCAGTTCTTC
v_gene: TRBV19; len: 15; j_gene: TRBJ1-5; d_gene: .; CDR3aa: CASHPGATLNQPQHF; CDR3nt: TGTGCCAGTCATCCAGGGGCGACTCTCAATCAGCCCCAGCATTTT
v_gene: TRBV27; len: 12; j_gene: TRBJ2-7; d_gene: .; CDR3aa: CASSLFGYEQYF; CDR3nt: TGTGCCAGCAGTTTATTCGGCTACGAGCAGTACTTC
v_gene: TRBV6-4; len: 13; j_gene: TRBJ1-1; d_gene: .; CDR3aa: CASTAGESTEAFF; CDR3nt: TGTGCCAGCACGGCAGGGGAGAGCACTGAAGCTTTCTTT
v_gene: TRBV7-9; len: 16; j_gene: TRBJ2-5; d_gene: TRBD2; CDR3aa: CASSAQGLAGAETQYF; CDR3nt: TGTGCCAGCAGCGCCCAGGGACTAGCGGGAGCAGAGACCCAGTACTTC
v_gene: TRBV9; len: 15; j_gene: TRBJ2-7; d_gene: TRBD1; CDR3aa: CASSVEGTGAYEQYF; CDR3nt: TGTGCCAGCAGCGTAGAAGGGACAGGAGCCTACGAGCAGTACTTC
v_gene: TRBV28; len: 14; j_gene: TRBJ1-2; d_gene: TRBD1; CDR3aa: CASSRDSTIYGYTF; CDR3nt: TGTGCCAGCAGCCGGGACAGTACGATCTATGGCTACACCTTC
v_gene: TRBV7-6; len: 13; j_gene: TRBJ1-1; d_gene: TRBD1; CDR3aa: CASSSGQGGEAFF; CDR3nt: TGTGCCAGCAGCTCCGGACAGGGCGGTGAAGCTTTCTTT
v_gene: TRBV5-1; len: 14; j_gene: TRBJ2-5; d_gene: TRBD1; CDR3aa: CASSEQGAEETQYF; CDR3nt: TGCGCCAGCAGCGAGCAGGGGGCTGAAGAGACCCAGTACTTC
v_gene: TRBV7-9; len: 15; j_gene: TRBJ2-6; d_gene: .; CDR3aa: CASSSTLSGANVLTF; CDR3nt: TGTGCCAGCAGCTCTACCTTGTCCGGGGCCAACGTCCTGACTTTC
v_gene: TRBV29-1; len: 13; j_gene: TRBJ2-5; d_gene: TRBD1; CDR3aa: CSGVTGGQETQYF; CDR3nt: TGCAGCGGAGTGACAGGGGGTCAAGAGACCCAGTACTTC
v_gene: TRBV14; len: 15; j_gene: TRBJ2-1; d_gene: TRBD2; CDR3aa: CASSPPAGGFGEQFF; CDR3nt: TGTGCCAGCAGCCCCCCAGCGGGAGGTTTCGGTGAGCAGTTCTTC